These 20 T cell receptor beta chains were all obtained from the same sample, sequenced in a study of blood T cell repertoires in COVID-19. Some clones are missing from TCRdb's copy, which holds only in-frame ones; the method was immunoSEQ multiplex PCR. Here the sample spans fewer than 250,000 clones, around 86% being singletons. The sequenced material came from peripheral blood. Receptors originate from a man between 45 and 60 years old with acute or convalescent COVID-19.

The rearrangement uses TRBV2 and TRBJ1-3; no clear D gene. In germline, CDR1 is SNHLY, CDR2 FYNNEI. Trimming removed 9 bases at V and 0 bases at J, with 15 bases between. The CDR3 extends over 15 amino acids. The CDR3 sequence: CASNAEGGSGNTIYF. The CDR3 bases are TGTGCCAGTAACGCGGAGGGAGGCTCTGGAAACACCATATATTTT.

V is TRBV21-1 and J is TRBJ1-2; no DNA check was done on the table's D call, TRBD1. TRBV21-1 is termed a pseudogene. The CDR3 is 17 amino acids. The CDR3 loop is CASSNLTGTEKVYGYTF. CDR3 nucleotides: TGTGCCAGCAGCAATCTTACCGGGACAGAGAAAGTCTATGGCTACACCTTC.

The chain uses TRBV4-2 and TRBJ1-4, with D perhaps matching TRBD1 (5 bases). V was pared by 1 base and J by 1 base, with 7 bases between. The CDR3 consists of 15 residues. The germline V gene has CDR1 LGHNA and CDR2 YNFKEQ. CDR3 coding DNA: TGTGCCAGCAGCCAAGGGCAGGGAACTAATGAAAAACTGTTTTTT. Encoded protein: CASSQGQGTNEKLFF.

The J gene is TRBJ1-1, the V gene TRBV7-6; 9 bases are shared with TRBD1. Germline V CDR1 and CDR2: SGHVS, FNYEAQ. J gave up 2 bases and V 3 bases, and 7 bases lay outside the gene matches. CDR3 length: 16 residues. The CDR3 spells CASSFHRGQVNTEAFF. The CDR3, as DNA: TGTGCCAGCAGCTTCCACAGGGGGCAGGTAAACACTGAAGCTTTCTTT.

This clone was counted a single time. The V and J genes are TRBV19 and TRBJ1-2; D not certain. V was pared by 3 bases and J by 5 bases, with 22 bases between. This CDR3 has 17 amino acids. Germline V gene lookup returns CDR1 LNHDA and CDR2 SQIVND (reference sequence). The CDR3 sequence: CASSINTAEKLKYGYTF. The CDR3 DNA sequence: TGTGCCAGTAGTATTAACACAGCCGAAAAACTTAAGTATGGCTACACCTTC.

The rearrangement links TRBV6-1 to TRBJ2-7; 8 nucleotides match TRBD1. The junction had 7 bases not matched to a gene; V was cut back by 2 bases and J by 4 bases. Germline assignment: CDR1 MNHNS and CDR2 SASEGT. CDR3 length: 15 amino acids. The CDR3 spells CASSEQQGAEYEQYF. The CDR3 coding sequence is TGTGCCAGCAGTGAACAGCAGGGGGCGGAGTACGAGCAGTACTTC.

V usage is TRBV5-1 and J usage is TRBJ1-2; D is unclear. Trimming took 0 bases from V and 4 from J, leaving 7 bases between them. Germline values: CDR1 SGHRS, CDR2 YFSETQ. This CDR3 is built from 13 residues. This CDR3 is CASSLDIFYGYTF. The CDR3 nucleotides read TGCGCCAGCAGCTTGGACATCTTCTATGGCTACACCTTC.

The V call is TRBV5-1, the J call TRBJ2-7, with TRBD1 matching 8 bases. This CDR3 is 14 amino acids long. The germline V gene encodes CDR1 SGHRS and CDR2 YFSETQ. Germline trimming cut 4 bases from V and 4 bases from J; bases unmatched to any gene: 7. CDR3 sequence reads: CASSLTGEVYEQYF. CDR3 coding DNA: TGCGCCAGCAGCCTGACAGGGGAGGTGTACGAGCAGTACTTC. The whole variable domain, remainder taken from reference TRBV5-1 and TRBJ2-7, is KAGVTQTPRYLIKTRGQQVTLSCSPISGHRSVSWYQQTPGQGLQFLFEYFSETQRNKGNFPGRFSGRQFSNSRSEMNVSTLELGDSALYLCASSLTGEVYEQYFGPGTRLTVT.

V usage is TRBV30 and J usage is TRBJ2-3; weak D call: TRBD1 (5 bases). This CDR3 spans 14 amino acids. Germline V CDR1 and CDR2: GTSNPN, SVGIG (reference sequence). V was cut by 7 bases and J by 0 bases, with 14 bases left in between. The CDR3 nucleotides read TGTGCCTCCCGGCACAGGATAAGCACAGATACGCAGTATTTT. Encoded protein: CASRHRISTDTQYF.

This chain uses TRBV3-1 (or the pseudogene TRBV3-2) with TRBJ2-5; D remains unclear. Germline-derived CDR1 and CDR2 are LGHDT and YNNKEL (reference sequence). The CDR3 has 13 residues. V lost 3 bases to trimming and J lost 6 bases, with 11 bases between them. The CDR3 bases are TGTGCCAGCAGCCAGTCCTTACAGCAGACCCAGTACTTC. Its translation is CASSQSLQQTQYF.

This chain links TRBV19 with TRBJ1-1; 7 positions agree with TRBD1. The CDR3 is 14 residues long. Germline V gene lookup returns CDR1 LNHDA and CDR2 SQIVND (reference sequence). With V trimmed by 2 bases and J by 4 bases, 4 bases remained unmatched. The DNA of the CDR3 is TGTGCCAGTAGTATATCCAGGGGGAGCACTGAAGCTTTCTTT. Protein: CASSISRGSTEAFF.

The rearrangement uses TRBV7-9 and TRBJ2-6; 8 positions match TRBD1. CDR3 size: 19 residues. The junction had 12 bases not matched to a gene; V was cut back by 1 base and J by 4 bases. Germline lookup yields CDR1 SEHNR and CDR2 FQNEAQ (reference sequence). CDR3 amino acids: CASSLGTRGPRMGANVLTF. The DNA of the CDR3 is TGTGCCAGCAGCTTAGGGACCAGGGGGCCACGGATGGGGGCCAACGTCCTGACTTTC.

The V and J genes are TRBV2 and TRBJ1-6; D is perhaps TRBD1 (6 bases). Germline V gene sequence: CDR1 SNHLY, CDR2 FYNNEI. Trimming took off 5 bases at V and 10 bases at J, with 18 bases between the two ends. The CDR3 consists of 15 residues. DNA for the CDR3: TGTGCCAGCAGTAGCCGCGGCAGGGGTCAATCACCCCTCCACTTT. This codes for CASSSRGRGQSPLHF.

The chain links TRBV19 to TRBJ1-2, with 7 bases fitting TRBD1. The CDR3 has 13 amino acids. J lost 6 bases, V lost 3 bases, and 4 bases had no gene match. From germline, CDR1 is LNHDA and CDR2 SQIVND (reference sequence). CDR3 region: CASSIGQVDGYTF. In DNA, the CDR3 is TGTGCCAGTAGTATCGGACAGGTTGATGGCTACACCTTC.

Concerning this clone: The same CDR3 can be traced to other DNA sequences in this sample. The CDR3 here is CASSQDPSSGNTIYF. The CDR3, as DNA: TGTGCCAGCAGCCAAGATCCCAGCTCTGGAAACACCATATATTTT. The chain employs TRBV3-1 (or the pseudogene TRBV3-2) and TRBJ1-3; D is undetermined. The ends were cut back, 0 bases at V and 0 bases at J, with 6 bases in the middle. Germline loops: CDR1 LGHDT, CDR2 YNNKEL (reference sequence). The CDR3 runs to 15 residues.

This clone was observed once. CDR3 sequence reads: CASRVSTGYNSPLHF. The CDR3 DNA reads as TGCGCCAGCAGGGTTTCGACAGGGTATAATTCACCCCTCCACTTT. J is TRBJ1-6 and V is TRBV10-2; TRBD1 matches at 7 bases. The CDR3 sequence is 15 residues long. The junction had 6 bases not matched to a gene; V was cut back by 6 bases and J by 4 bases. Germline V CDR1 and CDR2: WSHSY, SAAADI.

The chain is built from TRBV19 and TRBJ2-1, with TRBD1 identical over 7 bases. J was trimmed by 3 bases and V by 6 bases; bases with no gene match: 8. Germline V gene sequence: CDR1 LNHDA, CDR2 SQIVND (reference sequence). The length of the CDR3 is 15 residues. The CDR3 bases are TGTGCCAGTAGAACGGACAGGCTACTCTACAATGAGCAGTTCTTC. Protein sequence: CASRTDRLLYNEQFF.

The chain joins TRBV5-5 to TRBJ1-2; 12 bases map to TRBD1. Germline assignment: CDR1 SGHKS and CDR2 YYEKEE (reference sequence). The V gene end was trimmed by 5 bases and the J gene end by 1 base; junction bases not matched to a gene: 9. CDR3 length equals 17 residues. The CDR3 nucleotides read TGTGCCAGCAGGGCCGGGACAGGGGGCGTTGGTAACTATGGCTACACCTTC. As protein: CASRAGTGGVGNYGYTF.

This sequence joins TRBV2 and TRBJ1-2; 7 bases fit TRBD1. This CDR3 comprises 13 residues. Germline V lookup: CDR1 SNHLY, CDR2 FYNNEI. The V and J ends lost 6 bases and 1 base, in that order; junction bases with no gene match: 2. DNA of the CDR3: TGTGCCAGCAGGGGGGACAGTAACTATGGCTACACCTTC. This encodes CASRGDSNYGYTF. Drawing the rest from reference TRBV2 and TRBJ1-2, the complete variable domain is EPEVTQTPSHQVTQMGQEVILRCVPISNHLYFYWYRQILGQKVEFLVSFYNNEISEKSEIFDDQFSVERPDGSNFTLKIRSTKLEDSAMYFCASRGDSNYGYTFGSGTRLTVV.

This chain links TRBV2 with TRBJ1-5; possible D gene TRBD1, 6 bases. The CDR3 is made up of 15 amino acids. Looked up from germline, CDR1 is SNHLY and CDR2 is FYNNEI. Trimming shortened V by 5 bases and J by 0 bases, and 11 bases separated the two germline ends. CDR3 in DNA: TGTGCCAGCAGTCCTGGACAGTATAGCAATCAGCCCCAGCATTTT. Its translation: CASSPGQYSNQPQHF.